One sample yielded the 7 T cell receptor beta chains listed below, sequenced in a study of T-cell memory formation after mild COVID-19 (dated by TCRdb to the early 2020s). The library was produced with 5' RACE. Sequenced on an Illumina NovaSeq 6000. TCRdb's own reprocessing of the public reads used fastp at Q25 and MiXCR and kept productive beta chains. Rows matching on CDR3 protein sequence are summarized as one entry with the most common DNA and genes. This sample gives roughly 450,000 distinct CDR3 sequences in total; around a sixth of them show up just once. More than 9% of the sample is taken by the ten largest. Sequences were obtained from PBMCs or a T cell subset sorted from them (not recorded which). These receptors came from an adult woman who had mild COVID-19 (a few samples of this study predate the infection). The sample titles of this study are shuffled in the database, so cell type and time point are left out; the donor was told from shared clones.

The chain has TRBV7-9 and TRBJ2-1; 10 positions agree with TRBD2. This CDR3 has 13 residues. V gave up 4 bases and J gave up 7 bases; unmatched junction bases: 1. Germline-derived CDR1 and CDR2 are SEHNR and FQNEAQ (reference sequence). CDR3 sequence (DNA): TGTGCCAGCAGCTCTAGCGGGAGAAATGAGCAGTTCTTC. It translates to CASSSSGRNEQFF. The variable domain in full, with the rest retrieved from reference TRBV7-9 and TRBJ2-1, is DTGVSQNPRHKITKRGQNVTFRCDPISEHNRLYWYRQTLGQGPEFLTYFQNEAQLEKSRLLSDRFSAERPKGSFSTLEIQRTEQGDSAMYLCASSSSGRNEQFFGPGTRLTVL.

V is TRBV20-1 and J is TRBJ2-3; D not resolved. The length of the CDR3 is 15 residues. The V end lost 2 bases, the J end lost 5 bases, and 17 bases lay between the germline ends. Per the germline V gene, CDR1 is DFQATT and CDR2 is SNEGSKA (reference sequence). The chain's CDR3 is CSARISFGHGDTQYF. The DNA of the CDR3 is TGCAGTGCTAGAATTAGTTTTGGGCACGGAGATACGCAGTATTTT.

As DNA, the CDR3 is TGCAGTGCTAGAGGGACTAGCGGGAGAGTGGGGCTTACAGATACGCAGTATTTT. Encoded protein: CSARGTSGRVGLTDTQYF. The chain is built from TRBV20-1 and TRBJ2-3; 13 bases align to TRBD2. The CDR3 is made up of 18 amino acids. Germline loops: CDR1 DFQATT, CDR2 SNEGSKA (reference sequence). Trimming took 1 base from V and 3 from J; bases not matched to a gene: 10.

The chain has TRBV5-6 and TRBJ2-3, with no clear D. Germline CDR1 is SGHDT and CDR2 is YYEEEE. Trimming left V 1 base short and J 0 bases short, with 9 bases between. The CDR3 totals 15 residues. CDR3 loop: CASSLRVTSTDTQYF. The CDR3 bases are TGTGCCAGCAGCTTGCGGGTAACTAGCACAGATACGCAGTATTTT.

In DNA, the CDR3 is TGTGCCAGCAGCCCACGACGCGGCGGGACAGGGGTAGATACGCAGTATTTT. Amino acid sequence: CASSPRRGGTGVDTQYF. This sequence joins TRBV7-9 and TRBJ2-3; 10 bases line up with TRBD1. The length of the CDR3 is 17 residues. The germline V gene has CDR1 SEHNR and CDR2 FQNEAQ (reference sequence). Trimming at V came to 5 bases and at J to 5 bases, leaving 13 bases not matched to a gene.

The chain combines TRBV9 with TRBJ2-3, with TRBD2 identical over 15 bases. The junction had 4 bases not matched to a gene; V was cut back by 3 bases and J by 11 bases. The CDR3 contains 14 residues. CDR1 and CDR2 from the germline V gene are SGDLS and YYNGEE. CDR3 sequence: CASSGGLAGGEQYF. DNA for the CDR3: TGTGCCAGCAGCGGGGGACTAGCGGGAGGAGAGCAGTATTTT.

This clonotype turned up a few times. This sequence joins TRBV7-2 and TRBJ2-7, with no clear D. V was clipped by 2 bases and J by 1 base, with 9 bases between them. In germline, CDR1 is SGHTA, CDR2 FQGNSA. There are 14 residues in the CDR3. The CDR3 DNA is TGTGCCAGCAGCTTAATTGCAGCTTCCTACGAGCAGTACTTC. This gives the protein CASSLIAASYEQYF.